These T cell receptor beta chains were read from a single sample in a study of cytomegalovirus exposure and HLA in healthy donors. Produced via immunoSEQ multiplex PCR; TCRdb's table is partial and in-frame only. Altogether some 130,000 clones are present, 80% to 90% being singletons, with the ten largest covering 2% to 3%. Sample: PBMCs. The receptors originated from a man in his forties or fifties in good health and CMV-seronegative. Each CDR3 is given with its conserved first and last residue. The D gene is left open where the match is weak. Clone size is not always given. Where it is, it says once, few, many or a class for expanded clones.

v_gene,abundance,j_gene,d_gene,CDR3nt,CDR3aa
TRBV6-4,-,TRBJ2-3,-,TGTGCCAGCAGCCTTCTGGACTCCCCTCAAGATACGCAGTATTTT,CASSLLDSPQDTQYF
TRBV13,-,TRBJ1-4,TRBD1,TGTGCCAGCAGCCCCACTCCGGGACAGGGGGCGGAAAAACTGTTTTTT,CASSPTPGQGAEKLFF
TRBV5-1,-,TRBJ1-4,TRBD1,TGCGCCAGCAGCTCAACTCCGGGACAGGAAAAACTGTTTTTT,CASSSTPGQEKLFF
TRBV18,-,TRBJ2-5,TRBD1,TGTGCCAGCTCACCGGGGACAGGGGGAGAAGAGACCCAGTACTTC,CASSPGTGGEETQYF
TRBV7-9,once,TRBJ2-7,-,TGTGCCAGCAGCGACGTGTCGGGCGAGCAGTACTTC,CASSDVSGEQYF
TRBV7-9,-,TRBJ1-5,-,TGTGCCAGCAGCTTAGGCCAGGGCAATCAGCCCCAGCATTTT,CASSLGQGNQPQHF
TRBV6-5,-,TRBJ1-5,-,TGTGCCAGCAGCCGACAGCTCAATCAGCCCCAGCATTTT,CASSRQLNQPQHF
TRBV10-2,-,TRBJ2-1,TRBD2,TGCGCCAGCGGTCAGACTAGCGGGGCCAATGAGCAGTTCTTC,CASGQTSGANEQFF
TRBV18,-,TRBJ1-2,TRBD1,TGTGCCAGCTCACATCCGGGACAGGGGGCGTTTGGCTACACCTTC,CASSHPGQGAFGYTF
TRBV25-1,-,TRBJ2-5,TRBD1,TGTGCCAGCAGGGCCACAGGGGCCCAGTACTTC,CASRATGAQYF
TRBV6-4,-,TRBJ2-6,TRBD1,TGTGCCAGCAGTGACTCGACCAGACAGGGTTACTCTGGGGCCAACGTCCTGACTTTC,CASSDSTRQGYSGANVLTF
TRBV9,-,TRBJ2-7,TRBD1,TGTGCCAGCAGCGCCATGCAGGGGGCTGGCTACGAGCAGTACTTC,CASSAMQGAGYEQYF
TRBV29-1,-,TRBJ1-2,-,TGCAGCGTTGAATATGTGCGCGGGACTGGCTACACCTTC,CSVEYVRGTGYTF
TRBV7-6,-,TRBJ1-6,TRBD1,TGTGCCAGCAGCTTCGGACAGGGGGCTATCGGGTCACCCCTCCACTTT,CASSFGQGAIGSPLHF
TRBV4-2,-,TRBJ2-3,-,TGTGCCAGCAGCCCAGAATACAATCCCACAGATACGCAGTATTTT,CASSPEYNPTDTQYF
TRBV7-8,-,TRBJ2-7,-,TGTGCCAGCAGCTTCACGGCCCCAAGCGGGCAGTACTTC,CASSFTAPSGQYF
TRBV19,-,TRBJ1-1,TRBD1,TGTGCCAGTAGTAGCGGACAGGCTAACACTGAAGCTTTCTTT,CASSSGQANTEAFF
TRBV6-6,-,TRBJ2-7,TRBD1,TGTGCCACGGAATCGACAGGGGTCATTCGACTTACGTACTTC,CATESTGVIRLTYF
TRBV5-1,-,TRBJ1-1,-,TGCGCCAGCTCGAGGGGGGGGACTGAAGCTTTCTTT,CASSRGGTEAFF
TRBV15,-,TRBJ2-1,TRBD1,TGTGCCACCAGCAGTACCACCGGGACAGGGGGCTCTTACAATGAGCAGTTCTTC,CATSSTTGTGGSYNEQFF
TRBV4-2,once,TRBJ2-2,TRBD2,TGTGCCAGCAGCCAAGGGGGGGGAGGCGGGGAGCTGTTTTTT,CASSQGGGGGELFF
TRBV5-1,-,TRBJ1-6,-,TGCGCCAGCAGCAGGAGTTTCTCCTATAATTCACCCCTCCACTTT,CASSRSFSYNSPLHF
TRBV25-1,-,TRBJ2-2,-,TGTGCCAGCAGTTTAAACACCGGGGAGCTGTTTTTT,CASSLNTGELFF
TRBV4-3,once,TRBJ2-2,-,TGCGCCAGCAGCCAGCTTCTAGCGAACACCGGGGAGCTGTTTTTT,CASSQLLANTGELFF
TRBV5-1,-,TRBJ1-1,-,TGCGCCAGCAGCTTGACAGGGACGCCCACTGAAGCTTTCTTT,CASSLTGTPTEAFF
TRBV5-1,-,TRBJ2-7,TRBD1,TGCGCCAGCAGGAGCGTCACAGGGGTATCGGCCTACGAGCAGTACTTC,CASRSVTGVSAYEQYF
TRBV5-1,-,TRBJ2-7,-,TGCGCCAGCAGCTTGGCCGCGGGTTCCTACGAGCAGTACTTC,CASSLAAGSYEQYF
TRBV2,-,TRBJ2-2,-,TGTGCCAGCGGTCGGTCGGGCGGGGAGCTGTTTTTT,CASGRSGGELFF
TRBV11-2,-,TRBJ2-1,TRBD2,TGTGCCAGCAGCTTAGATCTAACGGGGGGTAATGAGCAGTTCTTC,CASSLDLTGGNEQFF
TRBV6-5,few,TRBJ1-5,-,TGTGCCAGCAGTCCTAGGGGTCAGCCCCAGCATTTT,CASSPRGQPQHF
TRBV5-1,-,TRBJ2-5,TRBD1,TGCGCCAGCAGCTCCGGCTCAGGGGGCCTGGAGACCCAGTACTTC,CASSSGSGGLETQYF
TRBV5-4,once,TRBJ2-5,-,TGTGCCAGCAGCCGGCAGGGGATCCAAGAGACCCAGTACTTC,CASSRQGIQETQYF
TRBV9,few,TRBJ2-7,TRBD2,TGTGCCAGCAGCGTAAGCGGGGGAGGAGGCGAGCAGTACTTC,CASSVSGGGGEQYF
TRBV5-6,-,TRBJ1-6,TRBD1,TGTGCCAGCAGCCCTGGGACAGGGGGCTTTTCCCCCCTCCACTTT,CASSPGTGGFSPLHF
TRBV7-2,-,TRBJ1-2,-,TGTGCCAGCAGCTTACATGCGGGTAACTATGGCTACACCTTC,CASSLHAGNYGYTF
TRBV2,few,TRBJ1-1,-,TGTGCCACCCTTCAGGGCGAAACGAACACTGAAGCTTTCTTT,CATLQGETNTEAFF
TRBV10-3,-,TRBJ2-3,TRBD2,TGTGCCATCAGTGAGAGCGGGGTTGGGGATACGCAGTATTTT,CAISESGVGDTQYF
TRBV5-5,-,TRBJ2-7,TRBD1,TGTGCCAGCAGCCTCGGGACAGGGTTCGACGAGCAGTACTTC,CASSLGTGFDEQYF
TRBV5-1,-,TRBJ2-1,TRBD1,TGCGCCAGCAGCACGGACAGGGTTAAGTTCTTC,CASSTDRVKFF
TRBV30,-,TRBJ2-2,TRBD1,TGTGCCTGGGGACAGGGGGCGTACGGGGAGCTGTTTTTT,CAWGQGAYGELFF
TRBV27,-,TRBJ1-2,-,TGTGCCAGCAGCCCGACCCCGTCGGGGGATGGCTACACCTTC,CASSPTPSGDGYTF
TRBV9,-,TRBJ1-1,-,TGTGCCAGCAGCGTAGCTCGAGGAAAGGGAGACACTGAAGCTTTCTTT,CASSVARGKGDTEAFF
TRBV7-8,-,TRBJ2-5,TRBD2,TGTGCCAGCAGCTTAACAGCGGGGGAGACCCAGTACTTC,CASSLTAGETQYF
TRBV5-1,-,TRBJ2-7,-,TGCGCCAGCAGCGTAACCGCACTGAAATCCTACGAGCAGTACTTC,CASSVTALKSYEQYF
TRBV10-3,-,TRBJ2-7,-,TGTGCCATCAGTGGGGGGCAGGGGGGCTACGAGCAGTACTTC,CAISGGQGGYEQYF
TRBV9,-,TRBJ1-6,-,TGTGCCAGCAGCGTAGAAGGGGGTGGTTCACCCCTCCACTTT,CASSVEGGGSPLHF
TRBV4-3,few,TRBJ1-1,-,TGCGCCAGCAGCCAGGCGGGGGACACTGAAGCTTTCTTT,CASSQAGDTEAFF
TRBV6-7,-,TRBJ1-5,-,TGTGCCAGCAACTCAACGAATGGACAGACTAGCAATCAGCCCCAGCATTTT,CASNSTNGQTSNQPQHF
TRBV9,-,TRBJ1-2,-,TGTGCCAGCAGCAGGAGTAGCGCTGGCTACACCTTC,CASSRSSAGYTF
TRBV7-6,-,TRBJ2-2,-,TGTGCCAGCAGCTTAGCGTCCTTCACCAGCACCGGGGAGCTGTTTTTT,CASSLASFTSTGELFF
TRBV29-1,-,TRBJ2-3,-,TGCAGCGTACGAGGGGGGGCATCCAGGGGCACAGATACGCAGTATTTT,CSVRGGASRGTDTQYF
TRBV2,few,TRBJ2-1,TRBD1,TGTGCCAGCAGTGAGCCTCAAAGGGGACAGGCGGGCGACAATGAGCAGTTCTTC,CASSEPQRGQAGDNEQFF
TRBV6-5,-,TRBJ1-5,TRBD1,TGTGCCAGCAGGTCCGGGACAGGCTCCAATCAGCCCCAGCATTTT,CASRSGTGSNQPQHF
TRBV7-9,once,TRBJ1-2,-,TGTGCCAGCAGCTTAGTAGGGGGACCCTCCTATGGCTACACCTTC,CASSLVGGPSYGYTF